Listed below are T cell receptor beta chains from one sample, sequenced in a study of blood T cell repertoires in COVID-19. TCRdb keeps only in-frame clones here, not all; method: immunoSEQ multiplex PCR. The sample yields under 65,000 clones, around 90% seen once. Sequencing input: peripheral blood. These receptors originate from a woman over 75 with COVID-19, enrolled during active disease. Each CDR3 is given without its conserved first and last residue. The order of the fields is J gene, V gene, D gene, CDR3 protein. A D gene is named only where the DNA matches it firmly.

j_call: TRBJ1-3
v_call: TRBV30
d_call: TRBD1
cdr3_aa: ASSQGTGNTIY

j_call: TRBJ2-2
v_call: TRBV2
d_call: -
cdr3_aa: ASTLEGGGGTGELF

j_call: TRBJ1-1
v_call: TRBV29-1
d_call: TRBD1
cdr3_aa: STGQGNAEAF

j_call: TRBJ2-1
v_call: TRBV3-1/TRBV3-2
d_call: TRBD2
cdr3_aa: ASSLWGGGPYNEQF

j_call: TRBJ1-2
v_call: TRBV11-2
d_call: -
cdr3_aa: ASSLVSAGLGYT

j_call: TRBJ1-6
v_call: TRBV2
d_call: -
cdr3_aa: ASKGQPNSPLH

j_call: TRBJ2-1
v_call: TRBV5-1
d_call: -
cdr3_aa: ASSWGGQYNEQF

j_call: TRBJ2-3
v_call: TRBV4-1
d_call: TRBD2
cdr3_aa: ASSQVNGGASDTQY

j_call: TRBJ2-1
v_call: TRBV6-5
d_call: TRBD2
cdr3_aa: ASSISGGRREQF

j_call: TRBJ2-3
v_call: TRBV5-1
d_call: -
cdr3_aa: ASSLRDLSTDTQY

j_call: TRBJ2-1
v_call: TRBV12-3/TRBV12-4
d_call: -
cdr3_aa: ASSAQGNEQF

j_call: TRBJ1-5
v_call: TRBV19
d_call: -
cdr3_aa: ASKQASYQPQH

j_call: TRBJ1-1
v_call: TRBV4-1
d_call: -
cdr3_aa: ASTSAPSNPNTEAF

j_call: TRBJ2-7
v_call: TRBV30
d_call: TRBD1
cdr3_aa: AWSARQGSYEQY

j_call: TRBJ2-5
v_call: TRBV3-1/TRBV3-2
d_call: TRBD1
cdr3_aa: ASSPVPGQGQETQY

j_call: TRBJ2-1
v_call: TRBV7-2
d_call: TRBD2
cdr3_aa: ASSPVGLAGGGWYNEQF

j_call: TRBJ2-1
v_call: TRBV6-6
d_call: TRBD2
cdr3_aa: ASSYTASGRYNEQF

j_call: TRBJ1-2
v_call: TRBV19
d_call: TRBD1
cdr3_aa: ASRQDRDYGYT

j_call: TRBJ2-7
v_call: TRBV3-1/TRBV3-2
d_call: TRBD1
cdr3_aa: ASSQETGGEQY

j_call: TRBJ2-7
v_call: TRBV27
d_call: TRBD2
cdr3_aa: ATRWASGGYEQY

j_call: TRBJ2-5
v_call: TRBV19
d_call: TRBD1
cdr3_aa: ASKRTLDRGRGGGTQY

j_call: TRBJ1-1
v_call: TRBV6-5
d_call: -
cdr3_aa: ASTGYTEAF

j_call: TRBJ1-2
v_call: TRBV9
d_call: -
cdr3_aa: ASSVEEGWGSGYT

j_call: TRBJ2-5
v_call: TRBV12-3/TRBV12-4
d_call: -
cdr3_aa: ASSLSGVETQY

j_call: TRBJ2-3
v_call: TRBV6-5
d_call: TRBD2
cdr3_aa: ASSWRGTRTDTQY

j_call: TRBJ2-7
v_call: TRBV5-1
d_call: TRBD2
cdr3_aa: ASSPAGDSYEQY

j_call: TRBJ2-1
v_call: TRBV7-9
d_call: TRBD1
cdr3_aa: ASSPPTGVRSYNEQF

j_call: TRBJ2-2
v_call: TRBV19
d_call: -
cdr3_aa: ASSIRGANTGELF

j_call: TRBJ1-5
v_call: TRBV6-5
d_call: TRBD1
cdr3_aa: ASSYRGPVNQPQH

j_call: TRBJ2-5
v_call: TRBV5-8
d_call: TRBD1
cdr3_aa: ASSWDSKETQY

j_call: TRBJ2-1
v_call: TRBV5-6
d_call: -
cdr3_aa: ASSLEQGTNEQF

j_call: TRBJ2-3
v_call: TRBV18
d_call: -
cdr3_aa: ASSPPGGDTQY

j_call: TRBJ1-3
v_call: TRBV5-6
d_call: -
cdr3_aa: ASSQTRSRSGNTIY

j_call: TRBJ2-5
v_call: TRBV5-1
d_call: -
cdr3_aa: ASSWTGQYQETQY

j_call: TRBJ1-1
v_call: TRBV5-1
d_call: -
cdr3_aa: ASSQGTEAF

j_call: TRBJ1-6
v_call: TRBV30
d_call: -
cdr3_aa: AFHFGGRLGNSPLH

j_call: TRBJ2-2
v_call: TRBV9
d_call: -
cdr3_aa: ASSGQGNTGELF

j_call: TRBJ1-1
v_call: TRBV5-1
d_call: -
cdr3_aa: ASSLALYPMNTEAF

j_call: TRBJ1-2
v_call: TRBV27
d_call: -
cdr3_aa: ASSGLNYGYT

j_call: TRBJ1-1
v_call: TRBV6-5
d_call: TRBD1
cdr3_aa: ASRIGQENTEAF

j_call: TRBJ2-7
v_call: TRBV30
d_call: TRBD1
cdr3_aa: AWTRDRPYEQY